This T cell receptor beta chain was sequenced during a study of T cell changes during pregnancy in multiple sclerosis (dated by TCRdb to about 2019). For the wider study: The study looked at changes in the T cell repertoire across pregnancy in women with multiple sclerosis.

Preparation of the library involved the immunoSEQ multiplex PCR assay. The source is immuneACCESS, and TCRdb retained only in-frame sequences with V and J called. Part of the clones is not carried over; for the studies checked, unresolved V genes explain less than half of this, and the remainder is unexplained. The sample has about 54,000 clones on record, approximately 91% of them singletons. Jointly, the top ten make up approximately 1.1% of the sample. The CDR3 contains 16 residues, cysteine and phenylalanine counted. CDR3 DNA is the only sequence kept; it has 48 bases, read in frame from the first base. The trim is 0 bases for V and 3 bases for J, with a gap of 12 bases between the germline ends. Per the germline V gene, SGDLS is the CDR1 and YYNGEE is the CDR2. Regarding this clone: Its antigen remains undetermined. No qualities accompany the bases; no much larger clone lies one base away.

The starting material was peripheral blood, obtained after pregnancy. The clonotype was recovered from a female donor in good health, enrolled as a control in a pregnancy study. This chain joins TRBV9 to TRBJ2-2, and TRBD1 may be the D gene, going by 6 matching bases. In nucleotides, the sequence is TGTGCCAGCAGCGTAGGGCCGACAGGTCACACCGGGGAGCTGTTTTTT. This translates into CASSVGPTGHTGELFF.